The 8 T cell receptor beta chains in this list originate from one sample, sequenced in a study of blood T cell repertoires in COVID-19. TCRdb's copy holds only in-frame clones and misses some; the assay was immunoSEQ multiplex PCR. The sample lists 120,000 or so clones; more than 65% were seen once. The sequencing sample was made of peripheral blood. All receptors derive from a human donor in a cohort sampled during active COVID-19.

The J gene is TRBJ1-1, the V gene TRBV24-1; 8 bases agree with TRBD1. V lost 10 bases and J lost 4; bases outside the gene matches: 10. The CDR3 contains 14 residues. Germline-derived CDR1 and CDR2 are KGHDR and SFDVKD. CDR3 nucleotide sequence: TGTGCCACAAAAGGCAGGGGGCCGAGCACTGAAGCTTTCTTT. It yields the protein CATKGRGPSTEAFF.

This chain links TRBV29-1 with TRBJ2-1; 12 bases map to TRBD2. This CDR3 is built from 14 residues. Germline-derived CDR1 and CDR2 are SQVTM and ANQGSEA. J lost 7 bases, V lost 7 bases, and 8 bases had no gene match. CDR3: CSADPSGGGNEQFF. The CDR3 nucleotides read TGCAGCGCTGACCCTAGCGGGGGGGGAAATGAGCAGTTCTTC.

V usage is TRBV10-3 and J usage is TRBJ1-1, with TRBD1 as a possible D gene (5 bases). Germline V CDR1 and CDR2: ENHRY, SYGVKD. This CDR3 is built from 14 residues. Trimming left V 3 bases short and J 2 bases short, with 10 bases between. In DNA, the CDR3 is TGTGCCATCAGTGACCAGACAGTTAACACTGAAGCTTTCTTT. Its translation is CAISDQTVNTEAFF.

As DNA, the CDR3 is TGCGCCAGCAGCCAAGAACTGGAGCGCAAATTTGGTGAGCAGTTCTTC. Protein: CASSQELERKFGEQFF. The chain has TRBV4-3 and TRBJ2-1; D remains unclear. The CDR3 spans 16 residues. V was shortened by 0 bases and J by 9 bases, with 18 bases between the two germline ends. Germline lookup yields CDR1 LGHNA and CDR2 YSLEER.

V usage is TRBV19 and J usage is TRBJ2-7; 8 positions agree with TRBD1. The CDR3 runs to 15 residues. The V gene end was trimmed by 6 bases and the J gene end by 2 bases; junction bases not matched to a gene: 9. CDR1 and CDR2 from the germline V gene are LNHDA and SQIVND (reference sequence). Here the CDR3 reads CASREFGQGPYEQYF. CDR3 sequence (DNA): TGTGCCAGTAGAGAATTCGGACAGGGTCCCTACGAGCAGTACTTC. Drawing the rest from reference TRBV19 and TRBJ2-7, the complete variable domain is DGGITQSPKYLFRKEGQNVTLSCEQNLNHDAMYWYRQDPGQGLRLIYYSQIVNDFQKGDIAEGYSVSREKKESFPLTVTSAQKNPTAFYLCASREFGQGPYEQYFGPGTRLTVT.

CDR3 nucleotide sequence: TGTGCCTGGAGTGCTTTCAACACTGAAGCTTTCTTT. Protein product: CAWSAFNTEAFF. The chain employs TRBV30 and TRBJ1-1, with no clear D. The V and J ends lost 1 base and 2 bases respectively, with 5 bases between them. There are 12 residues in the CDR3. Germline CDR1 GTSNPN, CDR2 SVGIG (reference sequence).

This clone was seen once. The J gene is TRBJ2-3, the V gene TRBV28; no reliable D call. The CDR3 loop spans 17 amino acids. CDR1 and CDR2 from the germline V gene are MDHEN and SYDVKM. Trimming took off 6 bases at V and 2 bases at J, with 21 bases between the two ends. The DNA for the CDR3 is TGTGCCAGCAGCCCTATCTCTGACATTCCGAACACAGATACGCAGTATTTT. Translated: CASSPISDIPNTDTQYF.

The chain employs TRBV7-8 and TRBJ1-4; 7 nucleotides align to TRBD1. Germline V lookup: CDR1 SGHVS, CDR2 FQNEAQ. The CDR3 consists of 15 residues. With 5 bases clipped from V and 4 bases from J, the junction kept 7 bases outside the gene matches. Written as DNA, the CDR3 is TGTGCCAGCAGCACGACAGGGCTCCTTAATGAAAAACTGTTTTTT. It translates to CASSTTGLLNEKLFF.